This TCR beta chain was sequenced for a study of T cells in Graves' hyperthyroidism and ophthalmopathy. In germline, CDR1 is SEHNR, CDR2 FQNEAQ (reference sequence). V was trimmed by 2 bases and J by 5 bases, leaving 7 bases between them. This CDR3 is built from 14 residues. Many counts were recorded for this clonotype. Amplified TCR beta CDR3 regions derived from RNA transcripts. During a first-round RT-PCR of the TCR CDR3, the HTBI primer set was used. TCRdb used MiXCR to reprocess the multiplex PCR reads, holding one entry per CDR3 protein. The data show approximately 410,000 distinct CDR3 sequences, with about 15% seen just once and 13% held by the top ten.

The specimen was blood. V is TRBV7-9 and J is TRBJ1-6; TRBD1 might be the D (6 bases). The receptor was derived from a man between 18 and 29 years old with Graves' ophthalmopathy. The CDR3 DNA is TGTGCCAGCAGCTTAAGGGGGGATAATTCACCCCTCCACTTT. It is translated as CASSLRGDNSPLHF.